This T cell receptor (beta chain) was recovered during a study of T cell changes during pregnancy in multiple sclerosis. Measured with immunoSEQ multiplex PCR; TCRdb has only the in-frame clones, and not every one. The sample consists of tens of thousands of clones, roughly 90% of them appearing once. Trimming cost V 3 bases and J 2 bases, with 11 bases left between them. The CDR3 is 14 residues long. The germline CDR1 and CDR2 sequences are LGHNA and YSLEER. The sample in question was CD8+ T cells from peripheral blood mononuclear cells, obtained after pregnancy. This receptor was taken from a female donor with multiple sclerosis, enrolled in a pregnancy study. The chain employs TRBV4-3 and TRBJ2-7, with D perhaps matching TRBD1 (6 bases). The CDR3 nucleotides read TGCGCCAGCAGCCAGGGGGCCGACCCCTACGAGCAGTACTTC. Protein sequence: CASSQGADPYEQYF.